Listed here are 3 T cell receptor beta chains from one sample, sequenced in a study of blood T cell repertoires in COVID-19. Repertoires were generated with immunoSEQ multiplex PCR, while TCRdb's copy carries only in-frame clones and drops some. The repertoire holds roughly 200,000 clones, with roughly nine tenths as singletons. Specimen: PBMCs or T cells enriched from blood (not recorded which). Receptor source: a woman aged 40 to 49 with acute COVID-19.

J is TRBJ2-7 and V is TRBV6-2 or TRBV6-3; 11 nucleotides align to TRBD1. CDR3 length equals 16 residues. V shed 4 bases, J shed 4 bases, and the junction held 9 bases outside the gene matches. Per germline, CDR1 MNHEY and CDR2 SVGEGT. As DNA, the CDR3 is TGTGCCAGCAGTTTCAAACCGGGACAGGGGGGATACGAGCAGTACTTC. Translating gives CASSFKPGQGGYEQYF.

This chain joins TRBV12-3 or TRBV12-4 and TRBJ1-2; 9 bases match TRBD1. The V and J ends lost 6 bases and 8 bases, in that order; junction bases with no gene match: 7. The CDR3 is 13 amino acids. The CDR3 here is CASSLTGGDGYTF. The CDR3 coding sequence is TGTGCCAGCAGCCTGACAGGGGGGGACGGCTACACCTTC.

This chain uses TRBV2 with TRBJ1-2; 10 bases map to TRBD1. V shed 7 bases, J shed 0 bases, and the junction held 14 bases outside the gene matches. Germline assignment: CDR1 SNHLY and CDR2 FYNNEI. This CDR3 has 18 residues. CDR3 coding DNA: TGTGCCAGCAACCGCCCCCGGGACAGGGGACGTGCTAACTATGGCTACACCTTC. Its protein product is CASNRPRDRGRANYGYTF.